These 29 T cell receptor beta chains were sequenced from one sample in a study of shared clonotypes between healthy human individuals. TCRdb's copy holds only in-frame clones and misses some; the assay was immunoSEQ multiplex PCR. Of 2 million to 3 million clones in the sample, just over 90% were seen once. Material for sequencing was naive CD4+ T cells sorted from blood. Stated subset: CD45RA+ positively selected. The receptors derive from a young man in good health.

The rearrangement links TRBV2 to TRBJ2-4; D might be TRBD2 (6 bases). The CDR3 length is 14 residues. Looked up from germline, CDR1 is SNHLY and CDR2 is FYNNEI. The V end lost 2 bases, the J end lost 7 bases, and 12 bases lay between the germline ends. CDR3 sequence reads: CASSEWPGANIQYF. CDR3 nucleotides: TGTGCCAGCAGTGAATGGCCGGGAGCGAACATTCAGTACTTC.

This rearrangement joins TRBV28 to TRBJ1-6, with D unclear. Trimming cost V 1 base and J 6 bases, with 10 bases left between them. From germline, CDR1 is MDHEN and CDR2 SYDVKM. This CDR3 has 15 amino acids. CDR3 bases: TGTGCCAGCAGTTTATCCGGTGCCCCTAATTCACCCCTCCACTTT. This encodes CASSLSGAPNSPLHF.

This clone was found once. V usage is TRBV6-6 and J usage is TRBJ1-1; D is uncertain. The V end lost 4 bases, the J end lost 5 bases, and 20 bases lay between the germline ends. This CDR3 has 16 residues. Germline values: CDR1 MNHNY, CDR2 SVGAGI (reference sequence). The CDR3 coding sequence is TGTGCCAGCAGTTTAAGTTGGACGAGGAAAGGTACTGAAGCTTTCTTT. This gives the protein CASSLSWTRKGTEAFF.

V and J are TRBV2 and TRBJ1-1; D uncertain. The length of the CDR3 is 10 residues. Trimming cost V 7 bases and J 6 bases, with 6 bases left between them. Germline V gene sequence: CDR1 SNHLY, CDR2 FYNNEI. In nucleotides, the CDR3 is TGTGCCAGCAAGAGGGCTGAAGCTTTCTTT. This sequence encodes CASKRAEAFF. The full variable domain, in which reference TRBV2 and TRBJ1-1 provide the parts outside the CDR3, is EPEVTQTPSHQVTQMGQEVILRCVPISNHLYFYWYRQILGQKVEFLVSFYNNEISEKSEIFDDQFSVERPDGSNFTLKIRSTKLEDSAMYFCASKRAEAFFGQGTRLTVV.

The V gene is TRBV27, the J gene TRBJ2-1, with D uncertain. This CDR3 is built from 17 residues. Trimming took off 0 bases at V and 3 bases at J, with 15 bases between the two ends. CDR1 is MNHEY and CDR2 is SMNVEV in the germline V gene (reference sequence). In nucleotides, the CDR3 is TGTGCCAGCAGTTTATCGATAAGAGGCGCCAACTACAATGAGCAGTTCTTC. Encoded protein: CASSLSIRGANYNEQFF.

The chain joins TRBV7-2 to TRBJ1-6; D possibly corresponds to TRBD1 (6 bases). Trimming pared 2 bases from V and 10 bases from J, leaving 15 bases between. The CDR3 consists of 15 residues. Germline assignment: CDR1 SGHTA and CDR2 FQGNSA. The CDR3 DNA is TGTGCCAGCAGCTTACGGCTGGTTCAGGGGTCACCCCTCCACTTT. Protein: CASSLRLVQGSPLHF.

The chain joins TRBV11-2 to TRBJ2-3; no firm D call. V lost 0 bases and J 4 bases, leaving 5 bases between the germline ends. Per the germline V gene, CDR1 is SGHAT and CDR2 is FQNNGV. The CDR3 runs to 13 residues. DNA for the CDR3: TGTGCCAGCAGCTTAGATGGATCAGATACGCAGTATTTT. Encoded protein: CASSLDGSDTQYF.

The V gene is TRBV27, the J gene TRBJ1-1; maybe TRBD1 (5 bases). Germline loops: CDR1 MNHEY, CDR2 SMNVEV (reference sequence). CDR3 size: 11 residues. Between the trimmed V and J ends, which lost 6 bases and 6 bases, there was a span of 8 bases. The CDR3 nucleotides read TGTGCCAGCAGCCAGGGACCTGAAGCTTTCTTT. This encodes CASSQGPEAFF.

This rearrangement joins TRBV4-1 to TRBJ2-2; weak D call: TRBD1 (6 bases). This CDR3 has 15 residues. Trimming took 9 bases from V and 2 from J, leaving 16 bases between them. CDR1 and CDR2 (germline): MGHRA, YSYEKL. The CDR3 protein is CASSTGQFNTGELFF. CDR3 nucleotides: TGCGCCAGTTCCACCGGACAGTTTAACACCGGGGAGCTGTTTTTT.

The J gene is TRBJ2-7, the V gene TRBV2, with 9 positions matching TRBD2. V lost 3 bases, J lost 2 bases, and 5 bases stayed unmatched. This CDR3 has 15 amino acids. Looked up from germline, CDR1 is SNHLY and CDR2 is FYNNEI. CDR3 sequence reads: CASSDLSGGTYEQYF. The CDR3 bases are TGTGCCAGCAGTGATCTCAGCGGGGGGACCTACGAGCAGTACTTC.

The chain recombines TRBV14 with TRBJ1-2; D may be TRBD1 (5 bases). Looked up from germline, CDR1 is SGHDN and CDR2 is FVKESK. The CDR3 spans 15 residues. The V gene lost 4 bases and the J gene lost 3 bases, with 15 bases spanning the gap. CDR3 region: CASSLPGREYYGYTF. The CDR3 DNA reads as TGTGCCAGCAGCCTGCCCGGCAGGGAATACTATGGCTACACCTTC.

The gene calls are TRBV19 and TRBJ1-3, with D unresolved. V gave up 11 bases and J gave up 0 bases, with 11 bases separating them. Germline V gene sequence: CDR1 LNHDA, CDR2 SQIVND (reference sequence). The CDR3 consists of 13 residues. CDR3 nucleotide sequence: TGTGCCGCCCGACCCTACTCTGGAAACACCATATATTTT. Translation: CAARPYSGNTIYF.

This rearrangement joins TRBV9 to TRBJ2-5; D is undetermined. There are 17 residues in the CDR3. Germline loops: CDR1 SGDLS, CDR2 YYNGEE. V was shortened by 3 bases and J by 5 bases, with 23 bases between the two germline ends. The CDR3 region has the DNA TGTGCCAGCAGCGCGTCCGAATCCACTCTAGGGCGGGAGACCCAGTACTTC. It encodes CASSASESTLGRETQYF.

The gene calls are TRBV5-1 and TRBJ1-1; D unclear. From germline, CDR1 is SGHRS and CDR2 YFSETQ. V lost 6 bases to trimming and J lost 3 bases, with 18 bases between them. The CDR3 extends over 15 amino acids. The CDR3 DNA follows: TGCGCCAGCACCTCTCAAGGGTCCTCGTACACTGAAGCTTTCTTT. Protein sequence: CASTSQGSSYTEAFF.

This clone has only one observation. This sequence joins TRBV5-1 and TRBJ2-7; 7 bases match TRBD1. After removal of 8 bases from V and 7 bases from J, the junction contained 9 bases not matched to a gene. The V gene's germline CDR1 is SGHRS and CDR2 YFSETQ. There are 12 residues in the CDR3. CDR3 amino acids: CASRQGTGEQYF. CDR3 nucleotide sequence: TGCGCCAGTCGACAGGGTACGGGGGAGCAGTACTTC.

The chain uses TRBV10-3 and TRBJ2-3, with 10 bases fitting TRBD2. Germline CDR1 and CDR2: ENHRY and SYGVKD. The CDR3 contains 15 residues. Germline trimming cut 4 bases from V and 7 bases from J; bases unmatched to any gene: 8. The CDR3 spells CAISVSSGRGNTQYF. The CDR3, as DNA: TGTGCCATCAGTGTGTCTAGCGGGAGAGGTAATACGCAGTATTTT.

The rearrangement joins TRBV9 to TRBJ1-3; D might be TRBD1 (6 bases). Deletions cut 0 bases from V and 4 bases from J, with 17 bases between. This CDR3 contains 17 residues. Germline assignment: CDR1 SGDLS and CDR2 YYNGEE. This CDR3 is CASSVVGVRGEGNTIYF. The DNA for the CDR3 is TGTGCCAGCAGCGTAGTCGGCGTCAGGGGAGAAGGAAACACCATATATTTT.

Note on this clone: At the DNA level, this CDR3 is encoded by other sequences in the same sample as well. V gene TRBV9 combines with J gene TRBJ2-7; 10 bases align to TRBD1. CDR1 is SGDLS, CDR2 YYNGEE, per germline. The ends lost 4 bases at V and 2 bases at J; junction bases unmatched: 3. CDR3 size: 14 residues. The chain's CDR3 is CASSPGQGPYEQYF. As DNA, the CDR3 is TGTGCCAGCAGCCCGGGACAGGGGCCCTACGAGCAGTACTTC.

The rearrangement uses TRBV27 and TRBJ1-6, with 8 bases that match TRBD1. Germline lookup yields CDR1 MNHEY and CDR2 SMNVEV (reference sequence). Trimming at V came to 6 bases and at J to 8 bases, leaving 9 bases not matched to a gene. CDR3 length: 15 residues. CDR3 sequence (DNA): TGTGCCAGCAGCTTGGGGACAGGAGGCTATTCACCCCTCCACTTT. Translated, it gives CASSLGTGGYSPLHF.

The V call is TRBV11-2, the J call TRBJ1-5; D is unclear. This CDR3 region has 19 residues. The germline V gene has CDR1 SGHAT and CDR2 FQNNGV. V lost 5 bases and J 3 bases, leaving 26 bases between the germline ends. DNA for the CDR3: TGTGCCAGCAGCCGCCTAAGGGCTATGGGTCAGGCGAACAATCAGCCCCAGCATTTT. It codes for CASSRLRAMGQANNQPQHF.

This clone was observed a single time. This chain links TRBV19 with TRBJ1-1, with a tentative D call TRBD1 (6 bases). The CDR3 is 16 residues long. Germline CDR1 LNHDA, CDR2 SQIVND (reference sequence). The germline V and J ends were trimmed by 6 bases and 0 bases, with 17 bases remaining between them. CDR3 amino acids: CASSSNNRVLNTEAFF. CDR3 nucleotides: TGTGCCAGTAGCTCCAATAACAGGGTTCTGAACACTGAAGCTTTCTTT. The full variable domain, its missing parts supplied by reference TRBV19 and TRBJ1-1, is DGGITQSPKYLFRKEGQNVTLSCEQNLNHDAMYWYRQDPGQGLRLIYYSQIVNDFQKGDIAEGYSVSREKKESFPLTVTSAQKNPTAFYLCASSSNNRVLNTEAFFGQGTRLTVV.

The chain recombines TRBV2 with TRBJ2-7; D gene unclear. V lost 8 bases, J lost 1 base, and 12 bases lay in between. The CDR3 extends over 13 amino acids. The germline gives CDR1 SNHLY, CDR2 FYNNEI. CDR3 region: CASSDVLSYEQYF. CDR3 in DNA: TGTGCCAGCTCCGACGTCCTTTCCTACGAGCAGTACTTC.

This chain joins TRBV18 and TRBJ1-2, with 7 bases aligning to TRBD1. CDR1 and CDR2 from the germline V gene are KGHSH and LQKENI. The CDR3 contains 14 residues. V lost 4 bases, J lost 2 bases, and 4 bases stayed unmatched. CDR3 in amino acids: CASSQPGQNYGYTF. The CDR3 region has the DNA TGTGCCAGCTCACAACCGGGACAGAACTATGGCTACACCTTC. Together with reference TRBV18 and TRBJ1-2, the CDR3 gives the full variable domain: NAGVMQNPRHLVRRRGQEARLRCSPMKGHSHVYWYRQLPEEGLKFMVYLQKENIIDESGMPKERFSAEFPKEGPSILRIQQVVRGDSAAYFCASSQPGQNYGYTFGSGTRLTVV.

This chain uses TRBV9 with TRBJ2-1; TRBD1 or TRBD2 may be the D gene (6 bases each). The CDR3 is 18 residues long. CDR1 and CDR2 from the germline V gene are SGDLS and YYNGEE. With 0 bases removed from V and 5 bases from J, the gap between germline ends came to 21 bases. The CDR3 protein is CASSVATRTRGLNNEQFF. DNA of the CDR3: TGTGCCAGCAGCGTAGCTACTCGGACTCGGGGGCTCAACAATGAGCAGTTCTTC.

V gene TRBV19 combines with J gene TRBJ2-3; 15 bases line up with TRBD2. The V gene's germline CDR1 is LNHDA and CDR2 SQIVND (reference sequence). V was clipped by 5 bases and J by 2 bases; unmatched bases: 8. CDR3 size: 18 residues. CDR3 bases: TGTGCCAGTAGTTCCGGACTAGCGGGGGGGCGCGCCACAGATACGCAGTATTTT. This translates into CASSSGLAGGRATDTQYF. Full variable domain (missing parts from reference TRBV19 and TRBJ2-3): DGGITQSPKYLFRKEGQNVTLSCEQNLNHDAMYWYRQDPGQGLRLIYYSQIVNDFQKGDIAEGYSVSREKKESFPLTVTSAQKNPTAFYLCASSSGLAGGRATDTQYFGPGTRLTVL.

The rearrangement uses TRBV19 and TRBJ1-5; 10 nucleotides agree with TRBD1. The V segment lost 6 bases and the J segment 8 bases; nucleotides outside the gene matches: 13. From germline, CDR1 is LNHDA and CDR2 SQIVND (reference sequence). The CDR3 totals 16 residues. The CDR3 here is CASSAGTGVFEEPQHF. CDR3 nucleotides: TGTGCCAGTAGCGCCGGGACAGGGGTTTTCGAAGAGCCCCAGCATTTT.

For this clone: One end of the junction does not line up with germline, which may come from a read error. The V gene is TRBV7-2, the J gene TRBJ2-3; 7 nucleotides align to TRBD2. Germline V gives CDR1 SGHTA, CDR2 FQGNSA. The length of the CDR3 is 14 residues. Written as DNA, the CDR3 is TGTGCCAGCGGCTTGGGGGGGAGCCAAGATACGCAGTATTTT. As protein: CASGLGGSQDTQYF.

The chain joins TRBV19 to TRBJ2-5; 8 bases are shared with TRBD2. V shed 3 bases, J shed 5 bases, and the junction held 11 bases outside the gene matches. Germline V gene data show CDR1 as LNHDA and CDR2 as SQIVND (reference sequence). This CDR3 contains 16 residues. The CDR3 region is CASSMGSSGGVETQYF. The CDR3 DNA reads TGTGCCAGTAGTATGGGTTCAAGCGGGGGCGTGGAGACCCAGTACTTC. Based on the CDR3 plus reference TRBV19 and TRBJ2-5, the full variable domain is DGGITQSPKYLFRKEGQNVTLSCEQNLNHDAMYWYRQDPGQGLRLIYYSQIVNDFQKGDIAEGYSVSREKKESFPLTVTSAQKNPTAFYLCASSMGSSGGVETQYFGPGTRLLVL.

The rearrangement links TRBV18 to TRBJ1-3; D call uncertain. Germline lookup yields CDR1 KGHSH and CDR2 LQKENI. This CDR3 region has 16 residues. The V end was cut by 4 bases, the J end by 0 bases, with 13 bases between. The CDR3 DNA reads TGTGCCAGCTCACGATCATCGGGGAGCTCTGGAAACACCATATATTTT. This gives the protein CASSRSSGSSGNTIYF.